Listed below are T cell receptor beta chains from one sample, sequenced in a study of shared clonotypes between healthy human individuals. Measured with immunoSEQ multiplex PCR; TCRdb has only the in-frame clones, and not every one. The data hold some 2,000,000 clones, with 85% to 95% observed a single time. Sequenced input: naive CD4+ T cells sorted from blood. All receptors derive from a man younger than 35 in good health. Both conserved end residues are part of each CDR3. D genes are given only for firm matches. The size of a clone is reported for some rows only, either as once, few or many, or as a class for expanded clones.

V	size	J	D	CDR3	DNA
TRBV2	.	TRBJ2-7	TRBD1	CASSVETGTSYEQYF	TGTGCCAGCAGTGTCGAGACAGGGACATCCTACGAGCAGTACTTC
TRBV7-8	once	TRBJ2-3	.	CASSQNHPSTDTQYF	TGTGCCAGCAGCCAAAATCATCCCAGCACAGATACGCAGTATTTT
TRBV27	.	TRBJ2-1	TRBD2	CASSPGLAGAHEQFF	TGTGCCAGCAGTCCGGGACTAGCGGGAGCGCATGAGCAGTTCTTC
TRBV7-2	.	TRBJ1-2	.	CASSAGHSNYGYTF	TGTGCCAGCAGCGCTGGACACAGCAACTATGGCTACACCTTC
TRBV7-9	.	TRBJ2-7	.	CASSLESPGEQYF	TGTGCCAGCAGCTTAGAGTCTCCGGGCGAGCAGTACTTC
TRBV7-8	.	TRBJ2-5	TRBD2	CASSLGRGDSQETQYF	TGTGCCAGCAGCTTAGGGCGGGGGGACTCCCAAGAGACCCAGTACTTC
TRBV14	.	TRBJ1-2	.	CASSQVTPGDKSGYTF	TGTGCCAGCAGCCAAGTAACCCCCGGGGATAAAAGCGGCTACACCTTC
TRBV2	.	TRBJ2-3	TRBD2	CASSKRTSGSTDTQYF	TGTGCCAGCAGCAAAAGGACTAGCGGGAGTACAGATACGCAGTATTTT
TRBV7-9	.	TRBJ2-1	TRBD2	CASSPLAGGSVYNEQFF	TGTGCCAGCAGCCCTCTAGCGGGGGGGTCTGTTTACAATGAGCAGTTCTTC
TRBV5-1	many	TRBJ1-5	.	CASSLEGDSNQPQHF	TGCGCCAGCAGCTTGGAGGGGGATAGCAATCAGCCCCAGCATTTT
TRBV6-1	.	TRBJ2-7	.	CASSDEGVGQYF	TGTGCCAGCAGTGATGAGGGTGTGGGGCAGTACTTC
TRBV9	.	TRBJ2-3	.	CASSARGTTDTQYF	TGTGCCAGCAGCGCCCGGGGCACCACAGATACGCAGTATTTT
TRBV19	.	TRBJ1-6	.	CASKKGSYNSPLHF	TGTGCCAGTAAGAAGGGCTCCTATAATTCACCCCTCCACTTT
TRBV18	.	TRBJ1-4	.	CASSPPAGYLFF	TGTGCCAGCTCACCACCGGCAGGTTACCTGTTTTTT
TRBV5-6	.	TRBJ2-1	.	CASSLGNNEQFF	TGTGCCAGCAGCTTGGGAAACAATGAGCAGTTCTTC
TRBV30	.	TRBJ2-1	.	CAWSVQGLESFF	TGTGCCTGGAGTGTGCAGGGACTTGAATCGTTCTTC
TRBV2	.	TRBJ1-4	.	CASSEPWKPGKLFF	TGTGCCAGCAGTGAACCTTGGAAGCCTGGAAAACTGTTTTTT
TRBV10-1	.	TRBJ2-7	.	CASSFGSTFSYEQYF	TGCGCCAGCAGTTTTGGGTCAACATTCTCCTACGAGCAGTACTTC
TRBV19	.	TRBJ1-1	.	CASTGTANTEAFF	TGTGCCAGTACTGGGACCGCGAACACTGAAGCTTTCTTT
TRBV19	once	TRBJ1-2	TRBD1	CASSYKGGGDYGYTF	TGTGCCAGTAGCTATAAAGGAGGGGGCGACTATGGCTACACCTTC
TRBV10-2	.	TRBJ2-1	.	CASRQTLDYNEQFF	TGCGCCAGCAGACAAACACTAGATTACAATGAGCAGTTCTTC
TRBV7-3	.	TRBJ1-3	TRBD1	CASSSLGQGAAGNTIYF	TGTGCCAGCAGCTCCCTGGGACAGGGGGCGGCTGGAAACACCATATATTTT
TRBV2	.	TRBJ2-3	.	CASKGPIIWADTQYF	TGTGCCAGCAAGGGACCCATAATTTGGGCAGATACGCAGTATTTT
TRBV5-1	.	TRBJ1-2	.	CASSLSRAPYGYTF	TGCGCCAGCAGCTTGAGTAGAGCCCCCTATGGCTACACCTTC
TRBV5-1	.	TRBJ2-1	.	CASSKDTLSSYNEQFF	TGCGCCAGCAGCAAGGACACGCTAAGCTCCTACAATGAGCAGTTCTTC
TRBV2	.	TRBJ2-7	.	CASSPLVEQYF	TGTGCCAGCAGCCCTCTGGTCGAGCAGTACTTC
TRBV5-1	.	TRBJ2-7	.	CASSLAHGGVWEQYF	TGCGCCAGCAGCTTGGCCCACGGAGGGGTATGGGAGCAGTACTTC
TRBV9	.	TRBJ1-1	TRBD1	CASSVGLNTGEATEAFF	TGTGCCAGCAGCGTAGGGTTGAATACAGGGGAGGCCACTGAAGCTTTCTTT